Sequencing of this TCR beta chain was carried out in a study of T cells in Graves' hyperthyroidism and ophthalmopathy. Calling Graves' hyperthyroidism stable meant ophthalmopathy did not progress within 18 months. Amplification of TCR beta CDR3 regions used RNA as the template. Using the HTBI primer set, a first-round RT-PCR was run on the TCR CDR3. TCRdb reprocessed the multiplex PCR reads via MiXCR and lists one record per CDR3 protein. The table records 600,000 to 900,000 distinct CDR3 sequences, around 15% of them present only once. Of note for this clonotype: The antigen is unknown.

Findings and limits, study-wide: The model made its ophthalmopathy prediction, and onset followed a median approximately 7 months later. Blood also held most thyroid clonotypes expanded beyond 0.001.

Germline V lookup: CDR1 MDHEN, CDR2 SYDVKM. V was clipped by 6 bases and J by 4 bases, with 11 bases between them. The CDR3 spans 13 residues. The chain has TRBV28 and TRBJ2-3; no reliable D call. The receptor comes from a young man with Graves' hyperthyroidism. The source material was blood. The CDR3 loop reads CASRFAGPDTQYF. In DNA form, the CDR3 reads TGTGCCAGCAGATTTGCAGGCCCAGATACGCAGTATTTT. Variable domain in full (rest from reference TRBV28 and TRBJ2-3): DVKVTQSSRYLVKRTGEKVFLECVQDMDHENMFWYRQDPGLGLRLIYFSYDVKMKEKGDIPEGYSVSREKKERFSLILESASTNQTSMYLCASRFAGPDTQYFGPGTRLTVL.